Listed below are T cell receptor beta chains from one sample, sequenced in a study of neurological immune-mediated disorders. MiXCR was run by TCRdb on the 5' RACE reads, yielding one entry per CDR3 protein. The sample shows about 35,000 distinct CDR3 sequences, 3.5% to 4.5% of them seen only once. The sequenced sample was PBMCs. The source of these receptors is a young man with multiple sclerosis. Each CDR3 is given with its conserved first and last residue. D genes are given only for firm matches. Clone size is shown for a subset of rows, as once, few, many or a class of expanded clone.

>11|.|TRBJ2-3|many|TRBV29-1
TGCAGCGCCCAGCCCACAGATACGCAGTATTTT
CSAQPTDTQYF
>14|.|TRBJ1-2|many|TRBV29-1
TGCAGCGTTGAAGAGCAAGGTCGGGGGCGCGGCTACACCTTC
CSVEEQGRGRGYTF
>13|.|TRBJ1-5|many|TRBV5-8
TGTGCCAGCAGCCGGATACAGCGGCAGCCCCAGCATTTT
CASSRIQRQPQHF
>13|.|TRBJ2-5|few|TRBV25-1
TGTGCCAGCAGTGGTCCTAGTCCAGAGACCCAGTACTTC
CASSGPSPETQYF
>15|.|TRBJ2-5|many|TRBV4-1
TGCGCCAGCAGCCGGCTAAGCAACAACCAAGAGACCCAGTACTTC
CASSRLSNNQETQYF
>16|.|TRBJ2-3|many|TRBV10-3
TGTGCCATCAGTGACCCTAGGGCGGTGTACACAGATACGCAGTATTTT
CAISDPRAVYTDTQYF
>12|.|TRBJ1-2|many|TRBV25-1
TGTGCCAGCAGCCTCACAGGGAAAGGCTACACCTTC
CASSLTGKGYTF
>14|.|TRBJ2-1|many|TRBV15
TGTGCCACCAGCAGAGCCGACGACTACAATGAGCAGTTCTTC
CATSRADDYNEQFF
>15|TRBD2|TRBJ2-5|medium-sized|TRBV4-2
TGTGCCAGCAGCCAAGAGCGGGGGGGCCAAGAGACCCAGTACTTC
CASSQERGGQETQYF
>16|.|TRBJ1-2|many|TRBV27
TGTGCCACCCGTCAATTAGGGGGGGGGGCGAAGGAAGGCTACACCTTC
CATRQLGGGAKEGYTF
>14|TRBD2|TRBJ2-7|many|TRBV20-1
TGCAGTGCTCTTAGCGGGCGGCTCTCCTACGAGCAGTACTTC
CSALSGRLSYEQYF
>16|TRBD1|TRBJ2-1|many|TRBV20-1
TGCAGTGCTACCGGGACAGCCAAATCTTTTTACAATGAGCAGTTCTTC
CSATGTAKSFYNEQFF
>17|TRBD2|TRBJ2-5|many|TRBV7-9
TGTGCCAGCAGCCTCGCCGGGACTAGCGTAGCCGGGGAGACCCAGTACTTC
CASSLAGTSVAGETQYF
>13|TRBD1|TRBJ2-7|many|TRBV20-1
TGCAGTGGAACGGGACAGGGCCTCTACGAGCAGTACTTC
CSGTGQGLYEQYF
>12|.|TRBJ1-1|many|TRBV12-3/TRBV12-4
TGTGCCAGCAACAAACTCGACACTGAAGCTTTCTTT
CASNKLDTEAFF
>14|TRBD1|TRBJ2-7|many|TRBV2
TGTGCCAGCAAGCCCAATAGGGGGCACGACGAGCAGTACTTC
CASKPNRGHDEQYF
>16|TRBD1|TRBJ2-5|medium-sized|TRBV20-1
TGCAGTGCAGCAACCTCAGGGGGCGCGGGGCAAGAGACCCAGTACTTC
CSAATSGGAGQETQYF
>14|.|TRBJ2-3|many|TRBV5-1
TGCGCCAGCAGCTTACGGCAGCGCACAGATACGCAGTATTTT
CASSLRQRTDTQYF
>13|.|TRBJ1-6|many|TRBV20-1
TGCAGTGCTGGACCGTCGGGGGGTTCACCCCTCCACTTT
CSAGPSGGSPLHF
>15|TRBD2|TRBJ2-7|many|TRBV20-1
TGCAGTGCTAGAGACGGACTAGCGGGGCGTTACGAGCAGTACTTC
CSARDGLAGRYEQYF
>13|.|TRBJ2-7|many|TRBV7-2
TGTGCCAGCTGCACAGGGAGTTCCTACGAGCAGTACTTC
CASCTGSSYEQYF
>14|TRBD2|TRBJ2-5|medium-sized|TRBV20-1
TGCAGTGCTAGTGCCAGGGCGGGAGACGAGACCCAGTACTTC
CSASARAGDETQYF
>14|.|TRBJ2-5|few|TRBV18
TGTGCCAGCTCCCGACAGAGGGGGAGGGAGACCCAGTACTTC
CASSRQRGRETQYF
>15|.|TRBJ1-1|.|TRBV5-1
TGCGCCAGCAGCTTGGACGGCAGCCAGAACACTGAAGCTTTCTTT
CASSLDGSQNTEAFF
>14|.|TRBJ1-5|many|TRBV27
TGTGCCAGCAGTTTTGGCAGGGGCAATCAGCCCCAGCATTTT
CASSFGRGNQPQHF
>15|TRBD1|TRBJ1-4|many|TRBV12-3/TRBV12-4
TGTGCCAGCAGTAGCCGGGGACAGGGGAGTGAAAAACTGTTTTTT
CASSSRGQGSEKLFF
>12|.|TRBJ2-1|many|TRBV5-1
TGCGCCAGCAGCTTAGAGGGGGAATCGGAGTTCTTC
CASSLEGESEFF
>14|.|TRBJ1-2|many|TRBV6-5
TGTGCCAGCAGTTACGGGGCCGTGGCCTATGGCTACACCTTC
CASSYGAVAYGYTF
>16|.|TRBJ1-1|many|TRBV7-2
TGTGCCAGCAGCTTTTCTGGGGGGACAATGAACACTGAAGCTTTCTTT
CASSFSGGTMNTEAFF
>16|.|TRBJ1-5|many|TRBV10-2
TGCGCCAGCAGTGAGTGGCGGGCAGGGGACGATCAGCCCCAGCATTTT
CASSEWRAGDDQPQHF
>14|.|TRBJ2-1|.|TRBV7-9
TGTGCCAGTAATTGGGGGAGCTCCTACAATGAGCAGTTCTTC
CASNWGSSYNEQFF
>14|.|TRBJ1-1|many|TRBV9
TGTGCCAGCAGCGTAGCAGAAAGGAACACTGAAGCTTTCTTT
CASSVAERNTEAFF
>13|.|TRBJ1-3|many|TRBV7-9
TGTGCCAGCAGCTCCCCGGGTGGAAACACCATATATTTT
CASSSPGGNTIYF
>12|TRBD1|TRBJ2-1|many|TRBV12-3/TRBV12-4
TGTGCCAGCAGTTTGGCGAGGGGGCTTGGGTTCTTC
CASSLARGLGFF
>15|TRBD1|TRBJ2-1|many|TRBV20-1
TGCAGTGCTAGTCATGGGCAGGGGGCCTACAATGAGCAGTTCTTC
CSASHGQGAYNEQFF
>14|.|TRBJ1-1|many|TRBV11-3
TGTGCCAGCAGCTTTGCCAGGGCTTACACTGAAGCTTTCTTT
CASSFARAYTEAFF
>15|.|TRBJ2-6|many|TRBV6-5
TGTGCCAGCAGTGGAGAGAGCTCTGGGGCCAACGTCCTGACTTTC
CASSGESSGANVLTF
>14|.|TRBJ2-7|many|TRBV2
TGTGCCAGCAGTCCCCCAGGGGCGGCCTACGAGCAGTACTTC
CASSPPGAAYEQYF
>15|.|TRBJ1-1|many|TRBV7-2
TGTGCCAGCAGCTGGATCGAACTTAAAAACACTGAAGCTTTCTTT
CASSWIELKNTEAFF
>17|TRBD1|TRBJ2-5|many|TRBV24-1
TGTGCCACCAGTGATCCCCTAGGTGGGGGACAGGGAAAGACCCAGTACTTC
CATSDPLGGGQGKTQYF
>13|.|TRBJ1-1|many|TRBV20-1
TGCAGTGCTAGAGGTCGGCCGGGGAGTGAAGCTTTCTTT
CSARGRPGSEAFF